These T cell receptor beta chains were read from a single sample in a study of blood T cell repertoires in COVID-19. Data came from immunoSEQ multiplex PCR; TCRdb stores just in-frame clones and leaves some out. The table lists approximately 310,000 clones, roughly 89% of them singletons, with over 4% in the top ten. Sequences were obtained from PBMCs or T cells enriched from blood (not recorded which). Every receptor here comes from a man aged 55 to 70 who had recovered from COVID-19. Each CDR3 is given with its conserved first and last residue. D genes are given only for firm matches. Where a row states a size, it is once, few, many or the class of an expanded clone; other rows omit it.

J gene | D gene | clone size | V gene | CDR3 DNA | CDR3 protein
TRBJ2-2 | NA | NA | TRBV5-1 | TGCGCCAGCAGCTTGGTGCAGGGGGAGGCCACCGGGGAGCTGTTTTTT | CASSLVQGEATGELFF
TRBJ1-2 | NA | NA | TRBV19 | TGTGCCAGTAGTATAGATTCCGCCCGAGTCTGGTCTGGCTACACCTTC | CASSIDSARVWSGYTF
TRBJ1-6 | NA | once | TRBV5-4 | TGTGCCAGCAGCTTCGATCCAGGGGATAATTCACCCCTCCACTTT | CASSFDPGDNSPLHF
TRBJ2-1 | NA | NA | TRBV6-4 | TGTGCCAGCAGTGACCGGGACAACAATGAGCAGTTCTTC | CASSDRDNNEQFF
TRBJ2-3 | TRBD2 | NA | TRBV7-8 | TGTGCCAGCAGCTTAGCTTATAAGACTAGCGCAAAGAGAACAGATACGCAGTATTTT | CASSLAYKTSAKRTDTQYF
TRBJ2-5 | TRBD1 | NA | TRBV20-1 | TGCAGTGCTAGTGGGGACAGCCTCCAAGAGACCCAGTACTTC | CSASGDSLQETQYF
TRBJ1-2 | NA | NA | TRBV28 | TGTGCCAGCAGCCGCACAGGGCACAACTATGGCTACACCTTC | CASSRTGHNYGYTF
TRBJ2-5 | TRBD1 | NA | TRBV19 | TGTGCCAGTAGTATCGGGACAGTCAGACAAGAGACCCAGTACTTC | CASSIGTVRQETQYF
TRBJ2-3 | NA | NA | TRBV7-2 | TGTGCCAGCAGCTTAGGGGCAGGGTCGCTTGATACGCAGTATTTT | CASSLGAGSLDTQYF
TRBJ1-2 | TRBD1 | NA | TRBV28 | TGTGCCAGCAGTTTATTCAGAGGGACAGGGGTGGCCTATGGCTACACCTTC | CASSLFRGTGVAYGYTF
TRBJ1-4 | TRBD1 | NA | TRBV6-5 | TGTGCCAGCAGCCGACAGGGACGGGGTGAAAAACTGTTTTTT | CASSRQGRGEKLFF
TRBJ2-3 | NA | NA | TRBV6-4 | TGTGCCAGCAGTGACCAGGGCGGAGATACGCAGTATTTT | CASSDQGGDTQYF
TRBJ2-1 | TRBD1 | NA | TRBV11-3 | TGTGCCAGCAGCCAGGACAGGGGCTCCTACAATGAGCAGTTCTTC | CASSQDRGSYNEQFF
TRBJ2-5 | TRBD1 | NA | TRBV7-9 | TGTGCCAGCAGCCGAAACAGGGGGCGCGACGAGACCCAGTACTTC | CASSRNRGRDETQYF
TRBJ2-1 | TRBD2 | NA | TRBV5-8 | TGTGCCAGCAGCCGAGCGGGGGGCTATGAGCAGTTCTTC | CASSRAGGYEQFF